Listed here are 7 T cell receptor beta chains from one sample, sequenced in a study of long-term antiretroviral therapy in people with HIV. It was version v3.0 of the immunoSEQ assay that was run at survey level. Some clones are missing from TCRdb's copy, which holds only in-frame ones; the method was immunoSEQ multiplex PCR. The data contain around 30,000 clones, around 95% of them singletons. This specimen was unsorted PBMCs, taken 5.3 years after starting antiretroviral therapy. The receptors here all came from a man aged 25 to 40 with HIV.

This chain links TRBV29-1 with TRBJ2-2; no reliable D call. CDR3 length equals 11 residues. Deletions cut 5 bases from V and 0 bases from J, with 1 base between. Looked up from germline, CDR1 is SQVTM and CDR2 is ANQGSEA. The CDR3 DNA follows: TGCAGCGTTACGAACACCGGGGAGCTGTTTTTT. It translates to CSVTNTGELFF.

The chain recombines TRBV25-1 with TRBJ2-7, with 7 bases that match TRBD2. Germline V gives CDR1 MGHDK, CDR2 SYGVNS. V gave up 5 bases and J gave up 4 bases; unmatched junction bases: 11. The CDR3 is made up of 15 amino acids. The CDR3 DNA follows: TGTGCCAGCAGTCTATCCGCTAGCGGCTTATACGAGCAGTACTTC. Amino acid sequence: CASSLSASGLYEQYF.

This chain uses TRBV10-3 with TRBJ2-3; D is unresolved. V was shortened by 2 bases and J by 1 base, with 13 bases between the two germline ends. This CDR3 has 16 residues. Germline values: CDR1 ENHRY, CDR2 SYGVKD. CDR3 in amino acids: CAISEPQVGGTDTQYF. The CDR3 bases are TGTGCCATCAGTGAGCCCCAAGTGGGCGGCACAGATACGCAGTATTTT.

The rearrangement joins TRBV19 to TRBJ1-5, with a possible D match to TRBD1 (5 bases). Germline values: CDR1 LNHDA, CDR2 SQIVND (reference sequence). Trimming pared 5 bases from V and 5 bases from J, leaving 10 bases between. The CDR3 contains 13 residues. The CDR3 is CASSLTVYQPQHF. In DNA, the CDR3 is TGTGCCAGTAGTCTGACAGTGTATCAGCCCCAGCATTTT.

The chain is built from TRBV6-4 and TRBJ1-2; no firm D call. Trimming cost V 3 bases and J 10 bases, with 18 bases left between them. Per germline, CDR1 MRHNA and CDR2 SNTAGT. The CDR3 contains 14 residues. CDR3 region: CASSEMSSASTYTF. CDR3 bases: TGTGCCAGCAGTGAGATGAGCAGCGCATCCACCTACACCTTC.

This sequence joins TRBV9 and TRBJ2-7, with D possibly being TRBD1 (6 bases). This CDR3 comprises 15 residues. Trimming took 3 bases from V and 0 from J, leaving 13 bases between them. CDR1 and CDR2 (germline): SGDLS, YYNGEE. This chain's CDR3 is CASSAHREPSYEQYF. The CDR3 DNA reads TGTGCCAGCAGCGCCCACAGGGAACCCTCCTACGAGCAGTACTTC.

This clone turned up a few times. The CDR3 bases are TGTGCCAGCAGTGAAATGGGGGGGCCGGGGCAGCCCCAGCATTTT. Its translation: CASSEMGGPGQPQHF. The rearrangement uses TRBV2 and TRBJ1-5; D possibly corresponds to TRBD1 (6 bases). Germline loops: CDR1 SNHLY, CDR2 FYNNEI. The CDR3 is 15 residues long. The germline V and J ends were trimmed by 2 bases and 7 bases, with 15 bases remaining between them.